Reported below is one TCR beta chain. Its antigen is currently not known. The source of the sample is a study of diagnostic markers for celiac disease (dated by TCRdb to between 2020 and 2021). The germline V gene encodes CDR1 MGHRA and CDR2 YSYEKL. From the cysteine up to the phenylalanine, the CDR3 has a length of 15 residues. The protein alone is recorded here. The listed sequencing device is Illumina MiSeq. Once TCRdb had reprocessed the reads, it stored one entry per CDR3 protein sequence and supplied no DNA. The sample's clone listing holds a few thousand distinct CDR3 sequences. The top ten clonotypes cover over 4.5% of the sample.

Recombination joined TRBV4-1 with TRBJ2-7. Sample: either unsorted cells or a sorted T cell fraction (not recorded which). This TCR derives from a human donor. This table probably holds off-target reads from a library built for another chain. CDR3 region: CASSQEKGSSYEQYF.